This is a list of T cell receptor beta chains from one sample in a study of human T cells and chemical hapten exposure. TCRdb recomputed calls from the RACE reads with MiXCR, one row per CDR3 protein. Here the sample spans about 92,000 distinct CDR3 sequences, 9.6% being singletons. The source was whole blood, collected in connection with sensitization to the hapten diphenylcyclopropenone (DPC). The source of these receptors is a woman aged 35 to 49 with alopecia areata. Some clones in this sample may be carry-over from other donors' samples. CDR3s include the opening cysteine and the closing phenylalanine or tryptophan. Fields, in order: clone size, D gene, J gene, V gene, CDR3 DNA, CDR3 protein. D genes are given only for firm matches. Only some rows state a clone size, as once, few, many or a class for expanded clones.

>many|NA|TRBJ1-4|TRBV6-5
TGTGCCAGCAGTTACTGGACGGCAAATCCTAATGAAAAACTGTTTTTT
CASSYWTANPNEKLFF
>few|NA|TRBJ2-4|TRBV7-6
TGTGCCAGCAGCTTGGGACTTAAAAACATTCAGTACTTC
CASSLGLKNIQYF
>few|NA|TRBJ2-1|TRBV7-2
TGTGCCAGCCTTCAGGGTACATGGTCCTACAATGAGCAGTTCTTC
CASLQGTWSYNEQFF
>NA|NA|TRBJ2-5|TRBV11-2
TGTCCCAGCAGCACCCAAGAGACCCAGTACTTC
CPSSTQETQYF
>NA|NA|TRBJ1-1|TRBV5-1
TGCGCCAGCAGCTCCCAAGGACAGAACACTGAAGCTTTCTTT
CASSSQGQNTEAFF
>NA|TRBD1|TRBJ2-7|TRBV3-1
TGTGCCAGCAGCCAAGACTGGCTCTGGGGCAGGGGGACCTACGAGCAGTACTTC
CASSQDWLWGRGTYEQYF
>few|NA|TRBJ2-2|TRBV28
TGTGCCAGCATCCCGGGGCCCGATCTAGCTAAGGACACCGGGGAGCTGTTTTTT
CASIPGPDLAKDTGELFF
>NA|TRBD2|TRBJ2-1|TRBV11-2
TGTGCCAGTTCGACTAGCGGGGGCTTTCAAAGCTCCTACAATGAGCAGTTCTTC
CASSTSGGFQSSYNEQFF
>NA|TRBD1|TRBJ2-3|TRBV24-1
TGTGCCACCCCGGGACAGGGAAGCACAGATACGCAGTATTTT
CATPGQGSTDTQYF
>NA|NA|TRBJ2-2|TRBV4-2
TGTGCCAGCAGCCAATTTTCCGGGGGCACCGGGGAGCTGTTTTTT
CASSQFSGGTGELFF
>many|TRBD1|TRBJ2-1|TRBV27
TGTGCCAGCAGTTCCCAGGGGACAGGGACTTACAATGAGCAGTTCTTC
CASSSQGTGTYNEQFF
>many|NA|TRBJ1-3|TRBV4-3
TGCGCCAGCAGCCCCGTTGGAGGGCGGAGTGGAAACACCATATATTTT
CASSPVGGRSGNTIYF
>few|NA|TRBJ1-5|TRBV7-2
TGTGCCAGCAGCCCGCGTGTTAATCAGCCCCAGCATTTT
CASSPRVNQPQHF
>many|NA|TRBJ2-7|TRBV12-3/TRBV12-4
TGTGCCAGCAGTTTAGCAGGGGGGGAGCAGTACTTC
CASSLAGGEQYF
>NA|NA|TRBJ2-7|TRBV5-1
TGCGCCAGTAGGCAAACGCCGTCCTACGAGCAGTACTTC
CASRQTPSYEQYF
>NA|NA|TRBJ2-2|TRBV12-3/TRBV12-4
TGTGCCAGCGGGCGAGGGAACACCGGGGAGCTGTTTTTT
CASGRGNTGELFF
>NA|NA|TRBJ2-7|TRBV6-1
TGTGCCAGCAGCCGACTCTCCTACGAGCAGTACTTC
CASSRLSYEQYF
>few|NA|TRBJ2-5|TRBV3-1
TGTGCCAGCAGCCAAGATTCCCCGGGGGCAGAGACCCAGTACTTC
CASSQDSPGAETQYF
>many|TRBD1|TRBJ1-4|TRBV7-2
TGTGCCAGCAGCTTAGACAGGGGTAACGAAAAACTGTTTTTT
CASSLDRGNEKLFF
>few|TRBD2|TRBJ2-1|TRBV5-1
TGCGCCAGCAGCTTACCCACCACTAGCGGGGGGGGTGAGCAGTTCTTC
CASSLPTTSGGGEQFF
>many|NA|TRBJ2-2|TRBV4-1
TGCGCCAGCAGCCATCTGAACACCGGGGAGCTGTTTTTT
CASSHLNTGELFF
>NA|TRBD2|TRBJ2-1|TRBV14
TGTGCCAGCAGCCAACAAGGACTAGCTATCGGTGAGCAGTTCTTC
CASSQQGLAIGEQFF
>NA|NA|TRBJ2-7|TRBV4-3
TGCGCCAGCAGCCTAGACTACGCCTACGAGCAGTACTTC
CASSLDYAYEQYF
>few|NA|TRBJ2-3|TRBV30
TGTGCCTGGAGTACCCTCATAGATACGCAGTATTTT
CAWSTLIDTQYF
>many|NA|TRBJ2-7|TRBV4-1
TGCGCCAGCAGCCAAGATGTGACAGGCCTTCCCTACGAGCAGTACTTC
CASSQDVTGLPYEQYF
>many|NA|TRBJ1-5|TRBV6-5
TGTGCCAGCAGTTACTCCCTAAATCAGCCCCAGCATTTT
CASSYSLNQPQHF